The rows below give T cell receptor beta chains drawn from one sample of a study of metastatic and nonmetastatic thyroid tumors. TCRdb reanalyzed the PCR reads via MiXCR. Of 35,000 to 40,000 clones detected, about 29% appear once; the ten largest clones hold approximately 11%. The sample was blood. The receptor set was obtained from a male donor with papillary thyroid cancer or a benign thyroid nodule (not recorded which). Some clones in this sample may be carry-over from other donors' samples. Each CDR3 is given with its conserved first and last residue. The D gene is left open where the match is weak. Clone size appears in some rows only: once, few, many, or a class for an expanded clone.

.,TRBV12-3/TRBV12-4,TRBJ1-1,.,TGTGCCAGCAGCCCGTTACGGTGGGGAGCTTTCTTT,CASSPLRWGAFF
TRBD1,TRBV20-1,TRBJ2-1,.,TGCAGTGCTAGAGATCCCTGGGACAGGGAAAATAACAATGAGCAGTTCTTC,CSARDPWDRENNNEQFF
.,TRBV5-6,TRBJ1-5,medium-sized,TGTGCCAGCAGCTTGAAGCCAGGGCTAAATCAGCCCCAGCATTTT,CASSLKPGLNQPQHF
TRBD1,TRBV6-4,TRBJ2-3,few,TGTGCCAACAGTTGGACAGGGGGCACAGATACGCAGTATTTT,CANSWTGGTDTQYF
TRBD2,TRBV6-2/TRBV6-3,TRBJ2-7,.,TGTGCCAGCAGCCTGACTAGCGGGTATGGCGAGCAGTACTTC,CASSLTSGYGEQYF
.,TRBV5-1,TRBJ2-1,.,TGCGCCAGCATCACGGTCCCCTCGGCCGTGGCGTATGAGCAGTTCTTC,CASITVPSAVAYEQFF
.,TRBV20-1,TRBJ2-7,.,TGCAGTGCTAGAGATAGATTGACCTCCTACGAGCAGTACTTC,CSARDRLTSYEQYF
TRBD2,TRBV2,TRBJ2-5,.,TGTGCCTGGGGACTAGCGGAAGAGACCCAGTACTTC,CAWGLAEETQYF
.,TRBV3-1,TRBJ1-4,.,TGTGCCAGCAGCCAAAGGGTGGCTAATGAAAAACTGTTTTTT,CASSQRVANEKLFF
TRBD1,TRBV19,TRBJ1-5,.,TGTGCCAGTAGGGGGACAGGCTATCAGCCCCAGCATTTT,CASRGTGYQPQHF
.,TRBV20-1,TRBJ1-2,.,TGCAGTGCTAGAGATGGGATTTCCTACACCTTC,CSARDGISYTF
.,TRBV5-1,TRBJ2-1,many,TGCGCCAGCAGCTTTAGCGGAGAACCCTACAATGAGCAGTTCTTC,CASSFSGEPYNEQFF
.,TRBV3-1,TRBJ2-7,.,TGTGCCAGCAGCCAAGCAGGGGCCTACGAGCAGTACTTC,CASSQAGAYEQYF
.,TRBV6-6,TRBJ1-2,few,TGTGCCAGCAGTTACTCGGGAGGGGGCTATGGCTACACCTTC,CASSYSGGGYGYTF
.,TRBV20-1,TRBJ1-2,once,TGCAGTGCTAGTCCCCTGTTTGTCGTAGGACAGACCTATGGCTACACCTTC,CSASPLFVVGQTYGYTF
TRBD2,TRBV7-9,TRBJ2-1,many,TGTGCCAGCAGCTTAGTACTAGCGGGACTCAATGAGCAGTTCTTC,CASSLVLAGLNEQFF
.,TRBV7-2,TRBJ2-5,many,TGTGCCAGCAGCCTAGATAGGGGCGCCTGGGAGACCCAGTACTTC,CASSLDRGAWETQYF
TRBD2,TRBV5-1,TRBJ2-7,.,TGCGCCAGCAGCCAGGGACTAGCGGGTTACGAGCAGTACTTC,CASSQGLAGYEQYF
.,TRBV28,TRBJ2-7,few,TGTGCCAGCAGCACACCAGGATCCTACGAGCAGTACTTC,CASSTPGSYEQYF
TRBD2,TRBV11-2,TRBJ2-1,.,TGTGCCAGCAGCTTTGGTGGGAGGGCCGTCGATGAGCATTCCTTC,CASSFGGRAVDEHSF
TRBD1,TRBV10-3,TRBJ1-2,few,TGTGCCATCAGTGGATACAGGGGAAGTGGAGATGGCTACACCTTC,CAISGYRGSGDGYTF
.,TRBV10-2,TRBJ2-5,few,TGCGCCAGCAGCGGACCGGAGAAGACCCAGTACTTC,CASSGPEKTQYF
TRBD2,TRBV15,TRBJ2-5,many,TGTGCCACCAGCAGAGATCGAGGACTAGGCGAGACCCAGTACTTC,CATSRDRGLGETQYF
.,TRBV5-1,TRBJ1-1,medium-sized,TGCGCCAGCAGCTTGGTCTCCGGGAGCAACACTGAAGCTTTCTTT,CASSLVSGSNTEAFF
.,TRBV11-2,TRBJ2-3,few,TGTGCCAGCAGCTTAGTACGTTCAACACGGGATACGCAGTATTTT,CASSLVRSTRDTQYF
.,TRBV11-2,TRBJ2-5,many,TGTGCCAGCAGCTCCGTGGGGACCCAGTACTTC,CASSSVGTQYF
.,TRBV6-1,TRBJ1-2,.,TGTGCCAGCAGTGAAGAGGGACTTTATGGCTACACCTTC,CASSEEGLYGYTF
.,TRBV6-4,TRBJ2-5,few,TGTGCCAGCAGTGACAACGGGGGCGAGACCCAGTACTTC,CASSDNGGETQYF
.,TRBV20-1,TRBJ2-5,once,TGCAGTTCTAGGACTCTTACAGCGGCGTACCCCGGGGAGACCCAGTACTTC,CSSRTLTAAYPGETQYF
.,TRBV6-1,TRBJ2-5,.,TGTGCCAGCAGTGGGGGTATGGGTTTCCAAGAGACCCAGTACTTC,CASSGGMGFQETQYF
TRBD2,TRBV12-3/TRBV12-4,TRBJ2-5,medium-sized,TGTGCCAGCAGTTTAGCGGGGTTAGCGGGTGACCAAGAGACCCAGTACTTC,CASSLAGLAGDQETQYF
.,TRBV9,TRBJ1-2,.,TGTGCCAGCAGCCAGGGCTATGGCTACACCTTC,CASSQGYGYTF
TRBD1,TRBV6-1,TRBJ1-3,.,TGTGCCAGCAGGCCCGGGACAGGGGGTATAAACACCATATATTTT,CASRPGTGGINTIYF
.,TRBV20-1,TRBJ1-1,.,TGCAGTGCTAGAGATAATTCAGGGGAAGCTTTCTTT,CSARDNSGEAFF
TRBD1,TRBV28,TRBJ2-5,.,TGTGCCAGCAGTTTTGAACAGGGGGCAGGAGAGACCCAGTACTTC,CASSFEQGAGETQYF
.,TRBV20-1,TRBJ2-7,.,TGCAGTTCTAAAGGTGGGACTGGTGGGGACGAGCAGTACTTC,CSSKGGTGGDEQYF
.,TRBV5-8,TRBJ1-5,many,TGTGCCAGCAGCCCCGGACGAATTAGCAATCAGCCCCAGCATTTT,CASSPGRISNQPQHF
.,TRBV6-5,TRBJ1-4,many,TGTGCCAGCAGTTACACAGCCAGCACAACTAATGAAAAACTGTTTTTT,CASSYTASTTNEKLFF
TRBD1,TRBV19,TRBJ1-2,few,TGTGCCAGTAGAGGACAGGTATATGGCTACACCTTC,CASRGQVYGYTF
TRBD2,TRBV20-1,TRBJ2-7,medium-sized,TGCAGTGCTAGAGACGGCGGGAGGGCCGGAAGCTACGAGCAGTACTTC,CSARDGGRAGSYEQYF
.,TRBV5-5,TRBJ2-7,.,TGTGCCAGCAGCTCCGACTGGGAACGAATCTACGAGCAGTGCTTT,CASSSDWERIYEQCF
.,TRBV7-2,TRBJ1-5,.,TGTGCCAGCAGGTCTGAGATTAGCAATCAGCCCCAGCATTTT,CASRSEISNQPQHF
.,TRBV12-3/TRBV12-4,TRBJ2-2,few,TGTGCCAGCAGTGCTGGGGGGCGGGCGAACACCGGGGAGCTGTTTTTT,CASSAGGRANTGELFF
.,TRBV11-3,TRBJ2-7,medium-sized,TGTGCCAGCAGCTTAGTCCGCGGGACAAAAGAGGGCTACGAGCAGTACTTC,CASSLVRGTKEGYEQYF
.,TRBV6-1,TRBJ2-7,many,TGTGCCAGCAGTGAGGGAGGGGGCTACGAGCGGTACTTC,CASSEGGGYERYF
TRBD1,TRBV5-1,TRBJ2-3,many,TGCGCCAGCAGCTTGGGGCAGGGGGTCACAGATACGCAGTATTTT,CASSLGQGVTDTQYF
.,TRBV6-2/TRBV6-3,TRBJ2-1,many,TGTGCCAGCAGTGCCTTCTACAATGAGCAGTTCTTC,CASSAFYNEQFF
TRBD1,TRBV28,TRBJ2-3,many,TGTGCCAGCAGTTCCCCCCACAGGGGGCCATCGAATACGCAGTATTTT,CASSSPHRGPSNTQYF
TRBD1,TRBV5-4,TRBJ2-7,.,TGTGCCAGCAGCTCGGGACAGGCGAATTCCTACGAGCAGTACTTC,CASSSGQANSYEQYF
.,TRBV20-1,TRBJ1-5,.,TGCAGTGCTTTTCCGGGACATGCATTCCCTAGCAATCAGCCCCAGCATTTT,CSAFPGHAFPSNQPQHF
.,TRBV14,TRBJ2-3,.,TGTGCCAGCAGCCAAGACCCAGGGTGGGCAGATACGCAGTATTTT,CASSQDPGWADTQYF
TRBD1,TRBV7-3,TRBJ2-1,many,TGTGCCAGCAGCCTCCGACAGGGGATATCGAATGAGCAGTTCTTC,CASSLRQGISNEQFF
.,TRBV12-3/TRBV12-4,TRBJ1-1,many,TGTGCCAGCAGTTTACGGGAACCGATGGAAGCTTTCTTT,CASSLREPMEAFF
.,TRBV11-2,TRBJ2-7,.,TGTGCCAGCAGCTTAGCCGACTCTGCATACGAGCAGTACTTC,CASSLADSAYEQYF
TRBD2,TRBV20-1,TRBJ2-1,.,TGCAGTGCTCGTAGTCCCACTAGCGGTTACAATGAGCAGTTCTTC,CSARSPTSGYNEQFF
.,TRBV6-2/TRBV6-3,TRBJ1-5,few,TGTGCCAGCAGTTACAACAGCATCCAGCCCCAGCATTTT,CASSYNSIQPQHF
.,TRBV7-3,TRBJ1-1,.,TGTGCCAGCAGCTTTCGGCAGGACACTGAAGCTTTCTTT,CASSFRQDTEAFF
.,TRBV3-1,TRBJ1-1,.,TGTGCCAGCAGCCTTACCCCAGGCCGGGACAAGAACACTGAAGCTTTCTTT,CASSLTPGRDKNTEAFF
.,TRBV5-1,TRBJ2-2,.,TGCGCCAGCAGCTCCGTCTACTTCACCGGGGAGCTGTTCTTT,CASSSVYFTGELFF
.,TRBV6-2/TRBV6-3,TRBJ1-5,many,TGTGCCAGCAGTTATCCCTCGGGGGGTCCTGGGAATCAGCCCCAGCATTTT,CASSYPSGGPGNQPQHF